This is a list of T cell receptor beta chains from one sample in a study of blood T cell repertoires in COVID-19. Sequenced by immunoSEQ multiplex PCR; TCRdb stores in-frame clones only, minus some. The data hold roughly 260,000 clones, with roughly four fifths observed a single time. Sequenced: PBMCs or T cells enriched from blood (not recorded which). These TCRs come from a woman aged 40 to 49 who had been exposed to COVID-19. Both conserved end residues are part of each CDR3. Each record gives: V gene, CDR3 length, D gene, J gene, clone size, CDR3 protein, CDR3 DNA. A D gene is named only where the DNA matches it firmly. The listing skips clone size in some rows; elsewhere it reads once, few, many or a size class.

>TRBV19|14|TRBD1|TRBJ1-2|NA
CASSKEGTVYGYTF
TGTGCCAGTAGTAAAGAAGGGACAGTCTATGGCTACACCTTC
>TRBV19|15|TRBD1|TRBJ1-2|NA
CASSPRTGLNYGYTF
TGTGCCAGTAGTCCCCGGACAGGTCTTAACTATGGCTACACCTTC
>TRBV2|15|TRBD2|TRBJ2-3|NA
CASSEGLAGGDTQYF
TGTGCCAGCAGTGAAGGCCTAGCGGGGGGAGATACGCAGTATTTT
>TRBV7-8|16|TRBD2|TRBJ2-3|NA
CASSSLAGPSTDTQYF
TGTGCCAGCAGCTCCCTAGCGGGGCCTAGCACAGATACGCAGTATTTT
>TRBV24-1|16|NA|TRBJ2-3|NA
CATSDLASGSTDTQYF
TGTGCCACCAGTGATTTGGCCAGCGGGAGCACAGATACGCAGTATTTT
>TRBV2|15|TRBD1|TRBJ1-4|NA
CASSPGTGTNEKLFF
TGTGCCAGCAGTCCCGGGACAGGCACTAATGAAAAACTGTTTTTT
>TRBV12-3/TRBV12-4|13|NA|TRBJ1-2|NA
CASSLRRLYGYTF
TGTGCCAGCAGTTTAAGGCGACTCTATGGCTACACCTTC
>TRBV29-1|13|TRBD1|TRBJ2-2|NA
CSVGGQGIAEAFF
TGCAGCGTTGGTGGACAGGGGATCGCCGAGGCGTTTTTT
>TRBV30|12|TRBD1|TRBJ2-5|NA
CAWRGQGETQYF
TGTGCCTGGAGGGGACAGGGAGAGACCCAGTACTTC
>TRBV4-2|16|TRBD2|TRBJ2-1|NA
CASSPQVGGGYNEQFF
TGTGCCAGCAGCCCCCAAGTTGGGGGGGGCTACAATGAGCAGTTCTTC
>TRBV24-1|16|NA|TRBJ2-1|NA
CATSGTESISYNEQFF
TGTGCCACCAGTGGCACAGAGAGTATCTCCTACAATGAGCAGTTCTTC
>TRBV3-1/TRBV3-2|16|NA|TRBJ1-1|NA
CASSPQPHEVRTEAFF
TGTGCCAGCAGCCCACAACCTCACGAGGTCCGAACTGAAGCTTTCTTT
>TRBV5-1|15|NA|TRBJ1-3|NA
CASSLDGGAGNTIYF
TGCGCCAGCAGCTTGGATGGGGGGGCTGGAAACACCATATATTTT
>TRBV19|14|NA|TRBJ1-2|NA
CASSIPLGGYGYTF
TGTGCCAGTAGTATTCCATTAGGGGGCTATGGCTACACCTTC
>TRBV18|17|NA|TRBJ2-2|NA
CASSPSLGGLGTGELFF
TGTGCCAGCTCACCATCACTAGGAGGCCTGGGGACCGGGGAGCTGTTTTTT
>TRBV7-6|15|NA|TRBJ1-4|NA
CASSLVEGVGEKLFF
TGTGCCAGCAGCTTAGTAGAAGGGGTTGGAGAAAAACTGTTTTTT
>TRBV27|14|NA|TRBJ1-3|NA
CASGQSSRGNTIYF
TGTGCCAGCGGACAATCCTCTCGGGGAAACACCATATATTTT
>TRBV27|16|NA|TRBJ1-5|NA
CASSPRASPSNQPQHF
TGTGCCAGCAGCCCTAGAGCCAGCCCAAGCAATCAGCCCCAGCATTTT
>TRBV7-3|19|NA|TRBJ1-2|NA
CASSLSLVGRQGQYYGYTF
TGTGCCAGCAGCTTGTCTTTAGTGGGGCGTCAGGGACAATATTATGGCTACACCTTC
>TRBV15|14|TRBD2|TRBJ2-7|NA
CATSEGLADYEQYF
TGTGCCACCAGCGAAGGACTAGCCGACTACGAGCAGTACTTC
>TRBV10-3|14|NA|TRBJ2-7|NA
CAISESATAYEQYF
TGTGCCATCAGTGAGTCGGCAACAGCCTACGAGCAGTACTTC
>TRBV29-1|11|NA|TRBJ1-2|NA
CSTQGNYGYTF
TGCAGCACCCAGGGGAACTATGGCTACACCTTC
>TRBV6-1|15|NA|TRBJ1-2|few
CASSEYRQANYGYTF
TGTGCCAGCAGTGAATACCGGCAGGCTAACTATGGCTACACCTTC
>TRBV5-1|16|NA|TRBJ2-5|NA
CASSLGSSAAGQTQYF
TGCGCCAGCAGCCTAGGGAGTTCAGCAGCTGGGCAGACCCAGTACTTC
>TRBV9|16|NA|TRBJ2-3|once
CASSGSSGLPTDTQYF
TGTGCCAGCAGCGGGTCGAGCGGACTCCCCACAGATACGCAGTATTTT
>TRBV4-2|16|TRBD1|TRBJ2-5|NA
CASSPNLGTAQETQYF
TGTGCCAGCAGCCCGAATCTCGGGACAGCACAAGAGACCCAGTACTTC
>TRBV9|12|NA|TRBJ1-2|NA
CASSASFYGYTF
TGTGCCAGCAGCGCATCATTCTATGGCTACACCTTC
>TRBV5-1|13|NA|TRBJ1-2|NA
CASSPWEGYGYTF
TGCGCCAGCAGCCCCTGGGAGGGATATGGCTACACCTTC
>TRBV11-2|17|TRBD1|TRBJ1-6|NA
CASSSRTGVSYNSPLHF
TGTGCCAGCAGCTCCCGGACAGGGGTCTCCTATAATTCACCCCTCCACTTT
>TRBV28|15|NA|TRBJ2-7|NA
CASSSRQGTGYEQYF
TGTGCCAGCAGTAGCAGGCAGGGAACCGGCTACGAGCAGTACTTC
>TRBV5-1|17|NA|TRBJ1-1|NA
CASKRTGSRSLATEAFF
TGCGCCAGCAAGAGAACAGGGTCTCGAAGCCTTGCTACTGAAGCTTTCTTT
>TRBV5-6|18|TRBD1|TRBJ1-5|NA
CASSDHQAGTGAPQPQHF
TGTGCCAGCAGCGATCATCAAGCCGGGACAGGGGCCCCTCAGCCCCAGCATTTT
>TRBV6-5|14|TRBD1|TRBJ2-7|NA
CASTETGGAYEQYF
TGTGCCAGCACCGAAACAGGGGGCGCGTACGAGCAGTACTTC
>TRBV6-5|13|NA|TRBJ1-1|NA
CATRRGEDTEAFF
TGTGCCACCCGGAGGGGCGAGGACACTGAAGCTTTCTTT